Listed below are T cell receptor beta chains from one sample, sequenced in a study of blood T cell repertoires in COVID-19. Method: immunoSEQ multiplex PCR; TCRdb's copy keeps in-frame clones and lacks some. The table shows 250,000 to 350,000 clones, with around 87% occurring only once. The specimen was peripheral blood. These receptors were collected from a woman between 45 and 60 years old who had recovered from COVID-19. Both conserved end residues are part of each CDR3. Not all rows give a size; the values are once, few, many and, for expanded clones, a class.

CDR3aa: CATPRGGGYGYTF; len: 13; j_gene: TRBJ1-2; v_gene: TRBV6-1; abundance: .
CDR3aa: CASSQGLGGSSYEQYF; len: 16; j_gene: TRBJ2-7; v_gene: TRBV4-3; abundance: .
CDR3aa: CASSLRDRGNQPQHF; len: 15; j_gene: TRBJ1-5; v_gene: TRBV5-8; abundance: .
CDR3aa: CASSVSGGATEAFF; len: 14; j_gene: TRBJ1-1; v_gene: TRBV9; abundance: .
CDR3aa: CASSPGGARHEQFF; len: 14; j_gene: TRBJ2-1; v_gene: TRBV7-2; abundance: once
CDR3aa: CASSQAYVDISPLHF; len: 15; j_gene: TRBJ1-6; v_gene: TRBV4-3; abundance: .
CDR3aa: CASSTGILSYGYTF; len: 14; j_gene: TRBJ1-2; v_gene: TRBV5-5; abundance: .
CDR3aa: CASSSSAGGLIGNQPQHF; len: 18; j_gene: TRBJ1-5; v_gene: TRBV28; abundance: .
CDR3aa: CASSQPAGITDTQYF; len: 15; j_gene: TRBJ2-3; v_gene: TRBV10-2; abundance: .
CDR3aa: CSASPIGQGGVDTQYF; len: 16; j_gene: TRBJ2-3; v_gene: TRBV20-1; abundance: .
CDR3aa: CASSINTAAEQYF; len: 13; j_gene: TRBJ2-7; v_gene: TRBV19; abundance: .
CDR3aa: CASSFSGNPDTQYF; len: 14; j_gene: TRBJ2-3; v_gene: TRBV5-6; abundance: once
CDR3aa: CASSTGKATDTQYF; len: 14; j_gene: TRBJ2-3; v_gene: TRBV10-1; abundance: few
CDR3aa: CASTHGFLRYSNQPQHF; len: 17; j_gene: TRBJ1-5; v_gene: TRBV5-5; abundance: .
CDR3aa: CASSLWPGGSYGYTF; len: 15; j_gene: TRBJ1-2; v_gene: TRBV28; abundance: .
CDR3aa: CASSLGTSGGNQPQHF; len: 16; j_gene: TRBJ1-5; v_gene: TRBV11-2; abundance: few
CDR3aa: CASRARGAQPQHF; len: 13; j_gene: TRBJ1-5; v_gene: TRBV6-5; abundance: .
CDR3aa: CASRSGTGFLETQYF; len: 15; j_gene: TRBJ2-5; v_gene: TRBV7-2; abundance: once
CDR3aa: CASSPPLPSGKETQYF; len: 16; j_gene: TRBJ2-5; v_gene: TRBV18; abundance: .
CDR3aa: CASSVQNDYTF; len: 11; j_gene: TRBJ1-2; v_gene: TRBV9; abundance: .
CDR3aa: CASSPGGGADYGYTF; len: 15; j_gene: TRBJ1-2; v_gene: TRBV19; abundance: .
CDR3aa: CSASSAGGDTQYF; len: 13; j_gene: TRBJ2-3; v_gene: TRBV20-1; abundance: .